Following are 14 T cell receptor beta chains from one sample sequenced in a study of blood T cell repertoires in COVID-19 (dated by TCRdb to between 2020 and 2021). Libraries were made using the immunoSEQ multiplex PCR assay. Not all clones reach the TCRdb copy of this immuneACCESS table, which keeps in-frame sequences only. Checked studies attribute under half of the gap to unresolved V genes and leave the rest unexplained. This sample holds tens of thousands of clones; roughly 89% were observed only once. 43% of the sample belongs to the ten largest clones. The sample comprised peripheral blood. These TCRs come from a woman aged 55-70 years with COVID-19, enrolled during active disease.

V usage is TRBV27 and J usage is TRBJ2-7, with 16 positions matching TRBD2. The junction had 1 base not matched to a gene; V was cut back by 3 bases and J by 5 bases. CDR3 length: 15 residues. CDR1 and CDR2 (germline): MNHEY, SMNVEV (reference sequence). The CDR3 coding sequence is TGTGCCAGCAGTTTGGGGACTAGCGGGAGGGACGAGCAGTACTTC. It codes for CASSLGTSGRDEQYF.

The V call is TRBV11-2, the J call TRBJ2-5, with 7 positions matching TRBD1. Per germline, CDR1 SGHAT and CDR2 FQNNGV. The CDR3 has 15 residues. J was trimmed by 5 bases and V by 5 bases; bases with no gene match: 11. CDR3 loop: CASSTFDRAGETQYF. CDR3 bases: TGTGCCAGCAGCACCTTTGACAGGGCCGGTGAGACCCAGTACTTC.

The rearrangement joins TRBV4-1 to TRBJ2-3, with 13 bases aligning to TRBD2. CDR3 length equals 19 residues. The junction had 12 bases not matched to a gene; V was cut back by 4 bases and J by 2 bases. Germline values: CDR1 MGHRA, CDR2 YSYEKL. CDR3 loop: CASSLRLAGGEGPTDTQYF. CDR3 bases: TGCGCCAGCAGCCTTCGACTAGCGGGAGGAGAGGGTCCCACAGATACGCAGTATTTT.

This sequence joins TRBV4-1 and TRBJ2-1, with TRBD2 identical over 8 bases. CDR1 and CDR2 (germline): MGHRA, YSYEKL. The length of the CDR3 is 19 residues. V was clipped by 3 bases and J by 4 bases; unmatched bases: 17. The CDR3 DNA sequence: TGCGCCAGCAGCCAGTATTGGGGTTACGGCCTAGCGGGTTACAATGAGCAGTTCTTC. Protein: CASSQYWGYGLAGYNEQFF.

V is TRBV29-1 and J is TRBJ1-1, with D unresolved. Germline-derived CDR1 and CDR2 are SQVTM and ANQGSEA. Trimming took 0 bases from V and 5 from J, leaving 7 bases between them. The CDR3 is 12 residues long. The CDR3 DNA sequence: TGCAGCGTTGAAGATGAGTGGACTGAAGCTTTCTTT. This gives the protein CSVEDEWTEAFF.

V and J are TRBV19 and TRBJ2-3, with D tentatively TRBD2 (5 bases). The V end was cut by 3 bases, the J end by 4 bases, with 14 bases between. The CDR3 loop spans 15 amino acids. Looked up from germline, CDR1 is LNHDA and CDR2 is SQIVND (reference sequence). CDR3 nucleotides: TGTGCCAGTAGTATTTACCCACTCGGGGCAGATACGCAGTATTTT. As protein: CASSIYPLGADTQYF. Full variable domain (remainder filled in from reference TRBV19 and TRBJ2-3): DGGITQSPKYLFRKEGQNVTLSCEQNLNHDAMYWYRQDPGQGLRLIYYSQIVNDFQKGDIAEGYSVSREKKESFPLTVTSAQKNPTAFYLCASSIYPLGADTQYFGPGTRLTVL.

The rearrangement uses TRBV30 and TRBJ2-7, with TRBD1 matching over 7 bases. The CDR3 length is 12 residues. The junction had 4 bases not matched to a gene; V was cut back by 3 bases and J by 5 bases. Germline V gene data show CDR1 as GTSNPN and CDR2 as SVGIG (reference sequence). DNA of the CDR3: TGTGCCTGGAGCGGGGACAGTAACGAGCAGTACTTC. Its protein product is CAWSGDSNEQYF.

The genes are TRBV2 and TRBJ1-6, with 11 bases aligning to TRBD1. With V trimmed by 9 bases and J by 8 bases, 6 bases remained unmatched. Germline assignment: CDR1 SNHLY and CDR2 FYNNEI. This CDR3 has 14 amino acids. CDR3 sequence: CASFRDRGYSPLHF. DNA of the CDR3: TGTGCCAGTTTTCGGGACAGGGGGTATTCACCCCTCCACTTT.

The chain carries TRBV19 and TRBJ2-2; D remains ambiguous. The germline gives CDR1 LNHDA, CDR2 SQIVND (reference sequence). The CDR3 is made up of 13 amino acids. Trimming removed 3 bases at V and 6 bases at J, with 8 bases between. For the CDR3, the DNA is TGTGCCAGTAGTATTTTTGGCCCCGGGGAGCTGTTTTTT. This sequence encodes CASSIFGPGELFF.

The rearrangement links TRBV30 to TRBJ1-3, with D possibly TRBD1 on 5 matching bases. The CDR3 length is 15 residues. The germline CDR1 and CDR2 sequences are GTSNPN and SVGIG (reference sequence). V shed 0 bases and J shed 0 bases, with 9 bases lying between them. CDR3 protein: CAWSVTGGSGNTIYF. CDR3 nucleotide sequence: TGTGCCTGGAGTGTAACCGGGGGCTCTGGAAACACCATATATTTT.

This chain connects TRBV19 to TRBJ2-1; D perhaps matches TRBD1 (5 bases). The V end was cut by 6 bases, the J end by 4 bases, with 16 bases between. This CDR3 has 15 amino acids. Germline lookup yields CDR1 LNHDA and CDR2 SQIVND (reference sequence). The CDR3 region is CASRPVLKGYNEQFF. The DNA for the CDR3 is TGTGCCAGTAGGCCTGTCCTGAAGGGGTACAATGAGCAGTTCTTC.

The chain links TRBV11-3 to TRBJ1-1; 7 bases are shared with TRBD1. V dropped 3 bases and J dropped 4; count of bases not matched to a gene: 2. CDR1 and CDR2 (germline): SGHNT, YENEEA. This CDR3 is built from 13 residues. CDR3 in amino acids: CASSFQGGTEAFF. The DNA of the CDR3 is TGTGCCAGCAGCTTCCAGGGGGGCACTGAAGCTTTCTTT.

This sequence joins TRBV5-6 and TRBJ1-2; 7 bases map to TRBD1. Germline lookup yields CDR1 SGHDT and CDR2 YYEEEE. Losses at the gene ends were 10 bases for V and 5 bases for J; bases not matched to a gene: 20. The length of the CDR3 is 16 residues. The CDR3 here is CAATDSKQGSYYGYTF. CDR3 nucleotide sequence: TGTGCCGCCACCGACAGCAAACAGGGGAGCTATTATGGCTACACCTTC.

The rearrangement joins TRBV2 to TRBJ2-7; 7 bases match TRBD1. The CDR3 has 15 residues. Germline CDR1 reads SNHLY; CDR2 reads FYNNEI. V dropped 7 bases and J dropped 7; count of bases not matched to a gene: 16. This chain's CDR3 is CASTRIETGKEEQYF. CDR3 DNA: TGTGCCAGCACCCGAATCGAGACAGGGAAGGAGGAGCAGTACTTC.